These 9 T cell receptor beta chains were sequenced from one sample in a study of metastatic and nonmetastatic thyroid tumors. Among the patients, none had received any treatment before thyroid surgery. TCRdb re-called the PCR reads through MiXCR. The sample consists of some 9,000 clones, 35% to 45% of them appearing once. Sequenced: tumor tissue. The source is a female donor with papillary thyroid cancer or a benign thyroid nodule (not recorded which). Some clones in this sample may be carry-over from other donors' samples.

This clone was seen many times. The chain has TRBV6-6 and TRBJ2-7; 9 bases are a match to TRBD1. The V gene's germline CDR1 is MNHNY and CDR2 SVGAGI (reference sequence). The trim removed 0 bases at V and 2 bases at J, leaving 8 bases unmatched. The CDR3 runs 17 residues. Here the CDR3 DNA reads TGTGCCAGCAGTTACTCTGGCGAGAGACAGGGGGCCTACGAGCAGTACTTC. Its translation: CASSYSGERQGAYEQYF.

The genes are TRBV24-1 and TRBJ2-5; weak D call: TRBD2 (5 bases). With 4 bases removed from V and 5 bases from J, the gap between germline ends came to 16 bases. CDR1 is KGHDR, CDR2 SFDVKD, per germline. The CDR3 spans 15 residues. The CDR3 protein is CATSELSPGKETQYF. The CDR3 coding sequence is TGTGCCACCAGTGAGCTCTCACCGGGGAAGGAGACCCAGTACTTC.

This clone was detected a few times. Sequence at one end of the junction differs from germline and may be a read error. The V call is TRBV27, the J call TRBJ2-1, with TRBD2 identical over 10 bases. The CDR3 loop spans 14 amino acids. Germline assignment: CDR1 MNHEY and CDR2 SMNVEV (reference sequence). CDR3 nucleotides: TGTGCCAGCAGGCCGGCTAGCGGGGGCCCGGAGCGGTTCTTC. Its translation: CASRPASGGPERFF.

This clone appeared a few times. This chain joins TRBV19 and TRBJ2-1, with TRBD2 matching 9 bases. V shed 3 bases and J 4 bases; nucleotides not matched to a gene: 4. This CDR3 comprises 15 residues. Germline-derived CDR1 and CDR2 are LNHDA and SQIVND (reference sequence). The CDR3 loop reads CASSIGGRGYNEQFF. For the CDR3, the DNA is TGTGCCAGTAGTATTGGCGGGAGGGGGTACAATGAGCAGTTCTTC.

This clone was found a few times. CDR3: CASSFGGSSYEQYF. The CDR3 region has the DNA TGTGCCAGCAGTTTCGGGGGAAGCTCCTACGAGCAGTACTTC. The V and J genes are TRBV28 and TRBJ2-7; tentatively, D is TRBD2 (6 bases). The V end lost 3 bases, the J end lost 0 bases, and 9 bases lay between the germline ends. This CDR3 comprises 14 residues. Germline values: CDR1 MDHEN, CDR2 SYDVKM. The full variable domain, in which reference TRBV28 and TRBJ2-7 provide the parts outside the CDR3, is DVKVTQSSRYLVKRTGEKVFLECVQDMDHENMFWYRQDPGLGLRLIYFSYDVKMKEKGDIPEGYSVSREKKERFSLILESASTNQTSMYLCASSFGGSSYEQYFGPGTRLTVT.

This chain links TRBV30 with TRBJ1-2; 10 bases are a match to TRBD1. Trimming cost V 6 bases and J 7 bases; bases outside gene matches: 8. Germline V gene lookup returns CDR1 GTSNPN and CDR2 SVGIG (reference sequence). CDR3 length: 13 residues. The CDR3 nucleotides read TGTGCCTGCGATAGAGGACAGGGGGGTGGCTACACCTTC. Protein sequence: CACDRGQGGGYTF.

The table lists this clone with many counts. The J gene is TRBJ2-5, the V gene TRBV9, with 7 positions matching TRBD1. The V and J ends lost 4 bases and 2 bases, in that order; junction bases with no gene match: 5. Germline CDR1 and CDR2: SGDLS and YYNGEE. This CDR3 has 14 amino acids. The CDR3 region is CASSSRTGQETQYF. The CDR3 DNA reads TGTGCCAGCAGCTCTCGGACAGGTCAAGAGACCCAGTACTTC.

This clone was recorded a few times. This rearrangement joins TRBV29-1 to TRBJ2-1; 7 bases agree with TRBD1. The germline CDR1 and CDR2 sequences are SQVTM and ANQGSEA. J was trimmed by 6 bases and V by 5 bases; bases with no gene match: 4. The CDR3 sequence is 12 residues long. The CDR3 DNA is TGCAGCGTTCGAGCAGGGGGCAATGAGCAGTTCTTC. This codes for CSVRAGGNEQFF.

This clone was observed a few times. This sequence joins TRBV12-3 or TRBV12-4 and TRBJ2-2; 8 bases are a match to TRBD1. V dropped 3 bases and J dropped 8; count of bases not matched to a gene: 11. The CDR3 consists of 16 residues. As DNA, the CDR3 is TGTGCCAGCAGTTTGCACAGGGCAGGGGGCACTGGGGAGCTGTTTTTT. It codes for CASSLHRAGGTGELFF.